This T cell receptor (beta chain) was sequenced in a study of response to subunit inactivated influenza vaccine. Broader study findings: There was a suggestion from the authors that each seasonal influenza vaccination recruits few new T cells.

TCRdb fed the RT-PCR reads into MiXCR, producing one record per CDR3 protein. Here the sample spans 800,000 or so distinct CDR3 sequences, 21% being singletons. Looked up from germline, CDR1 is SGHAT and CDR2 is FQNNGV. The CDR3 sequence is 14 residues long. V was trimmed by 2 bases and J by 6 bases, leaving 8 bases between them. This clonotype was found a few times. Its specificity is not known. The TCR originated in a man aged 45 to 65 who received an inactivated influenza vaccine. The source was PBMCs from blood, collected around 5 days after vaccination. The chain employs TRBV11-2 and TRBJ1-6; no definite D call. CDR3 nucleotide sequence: TGTGCCAGCAGCTTACTATCGCGTAATTCACCCCTCCACTTT. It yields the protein CASSLLSRNSPLHF.